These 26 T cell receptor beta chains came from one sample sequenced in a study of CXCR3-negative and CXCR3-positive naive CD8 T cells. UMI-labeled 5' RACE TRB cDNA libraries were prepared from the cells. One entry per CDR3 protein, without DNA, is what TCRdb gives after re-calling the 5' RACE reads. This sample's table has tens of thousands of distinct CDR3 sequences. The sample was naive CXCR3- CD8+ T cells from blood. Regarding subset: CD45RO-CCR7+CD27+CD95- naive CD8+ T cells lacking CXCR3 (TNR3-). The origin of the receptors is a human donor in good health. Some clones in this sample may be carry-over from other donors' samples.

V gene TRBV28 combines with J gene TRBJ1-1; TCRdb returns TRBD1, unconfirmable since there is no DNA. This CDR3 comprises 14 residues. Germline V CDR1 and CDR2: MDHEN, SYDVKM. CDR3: CASTTDGGGTEAFF.

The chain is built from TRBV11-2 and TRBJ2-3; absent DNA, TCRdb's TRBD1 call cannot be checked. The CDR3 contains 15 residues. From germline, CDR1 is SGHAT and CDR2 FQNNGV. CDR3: CASSLVGAGPDTQYF.

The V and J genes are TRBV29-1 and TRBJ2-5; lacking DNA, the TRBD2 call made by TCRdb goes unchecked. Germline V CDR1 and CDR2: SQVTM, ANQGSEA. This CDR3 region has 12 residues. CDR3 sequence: CSVFSGQETQYF.

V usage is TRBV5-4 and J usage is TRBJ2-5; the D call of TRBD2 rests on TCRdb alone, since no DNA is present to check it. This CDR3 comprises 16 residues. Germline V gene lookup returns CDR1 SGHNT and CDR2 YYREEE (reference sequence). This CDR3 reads CASSLGIASPRETQYF. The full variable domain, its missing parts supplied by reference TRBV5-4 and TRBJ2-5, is ETGVTQSPTHLIKTRGQQVTLRCSSQSGHNTVSWYQQALGQGPQFIFQYYREEENGRGNFPPRFSGLQFPNYSSELNVNALELDDSALYLCASSLGIASPRETQYFGPGTRLLVL.

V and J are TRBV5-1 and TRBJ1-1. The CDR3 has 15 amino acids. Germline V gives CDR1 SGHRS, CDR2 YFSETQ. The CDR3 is CASSLAIRTGAEAFF.

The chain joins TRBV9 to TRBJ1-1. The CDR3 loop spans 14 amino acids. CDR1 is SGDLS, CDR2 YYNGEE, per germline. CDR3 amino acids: CASSVEGSGTEAFF. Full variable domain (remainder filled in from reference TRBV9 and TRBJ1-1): DSGVTQTPKHLITATGQRVTLRCSPRSGDLSVYWYQQSLDQGLQFLIQYYNGEERAKGNILERFSAQQFPDLHSELNLSSLELGDSALYFCASSVEGSGTEAFFGQGTRLTVV.

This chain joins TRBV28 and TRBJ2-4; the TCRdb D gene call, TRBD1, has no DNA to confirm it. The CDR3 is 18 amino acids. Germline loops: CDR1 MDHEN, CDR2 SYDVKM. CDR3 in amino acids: CASSLEGQGMGAKNIQYF.

Here the CDR3 reads CASRRGSGYNEQFF. The chain carries TRBV5-1 and TRBJ2-1; TCRdb indicates TRBD1, and absent DNA this call remains unverified. The germline V gene encodes CDR1 SGHRS and CDR2 YFSETQ. The CDR3 runs to 14 residues.

Here the CDR3 reads CASSFFGGVGDEQFF. The chain uses TRBV5-5 and TRBJ2-1; TCRdb's D call, TRBD2, is unchecked because there is no DNA. The germline gives CDR1 SGHKS, CDR2 YYEKEE (reference sequence). CDR3 size: 15 residues.

CDR3 residues: CAIGGTARGYTF. The chain employs TRBV2 and TRBJ1-2; lacking DNA, the TRBD1 call made by TCRdb goes unchecked. From germline, CDR1 is SNHLY and CDR2 FYNNEI. The CDR3 spans 12 residues.

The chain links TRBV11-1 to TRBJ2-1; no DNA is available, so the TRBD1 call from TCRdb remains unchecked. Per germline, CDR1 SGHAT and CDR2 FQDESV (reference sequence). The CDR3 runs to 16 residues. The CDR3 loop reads CASSLARFRAYNEQFF.

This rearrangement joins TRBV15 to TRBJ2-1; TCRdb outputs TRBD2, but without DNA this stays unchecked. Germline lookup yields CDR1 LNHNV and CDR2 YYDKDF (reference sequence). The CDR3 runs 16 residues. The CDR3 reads CATSREQGLAGGPSIF.

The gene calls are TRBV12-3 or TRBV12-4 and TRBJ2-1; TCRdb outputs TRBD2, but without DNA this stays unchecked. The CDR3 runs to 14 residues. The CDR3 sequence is CASRLPGLYNEQFF.

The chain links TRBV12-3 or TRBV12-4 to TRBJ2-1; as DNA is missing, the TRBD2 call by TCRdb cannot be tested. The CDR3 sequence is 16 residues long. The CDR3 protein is CASSLVGGRMGNEQFF.

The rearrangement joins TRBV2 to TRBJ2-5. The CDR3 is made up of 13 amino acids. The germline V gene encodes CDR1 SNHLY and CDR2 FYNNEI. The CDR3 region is CASSDVIQETQYF.

The CDR3: CASSLVPFALSYNEQFF. This rearrangement joins TRBV11-2 to TRBJ2-1. Germline V gene sequence: CDR1 SGHAT, CDR2 FQNNGV. The CDR3 totals 17 residues. The full variable domain, in which reference TRBV11-2 and TRBJ2-1 provide the parts outside the CDR3, is EAGVAQSPRYKIIEKRQSVAFWCNPISGHATLYWYQQILGQGPKLLIQFQNNGVVDDSQLPKDRFSAERLKGVDSTLKIQPAKLEDSAVYLCASSLVPFALSYNEQFFGPGTRLTVL.

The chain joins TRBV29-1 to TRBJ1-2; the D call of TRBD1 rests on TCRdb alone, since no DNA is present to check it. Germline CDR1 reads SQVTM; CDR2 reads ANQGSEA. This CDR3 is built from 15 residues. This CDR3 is CSVEGTGDRRYGYTF.

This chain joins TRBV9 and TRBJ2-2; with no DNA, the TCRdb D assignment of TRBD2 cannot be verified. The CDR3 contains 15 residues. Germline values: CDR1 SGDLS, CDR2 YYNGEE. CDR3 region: CASSILSGRTGELFF.

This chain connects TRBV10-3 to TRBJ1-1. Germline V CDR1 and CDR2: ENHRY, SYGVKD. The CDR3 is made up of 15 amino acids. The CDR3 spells CAIRDLPGGGTEAFF.

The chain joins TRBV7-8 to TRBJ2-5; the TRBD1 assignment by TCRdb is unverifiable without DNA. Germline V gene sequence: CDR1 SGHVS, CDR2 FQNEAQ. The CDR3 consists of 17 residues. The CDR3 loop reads CASSPPSGERSGETQYF.

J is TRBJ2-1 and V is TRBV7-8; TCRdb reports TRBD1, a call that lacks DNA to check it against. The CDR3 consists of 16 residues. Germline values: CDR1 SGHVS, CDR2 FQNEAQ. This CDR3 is CASSFSPGQGFNEQFF. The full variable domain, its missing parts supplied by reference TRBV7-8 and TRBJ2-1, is GAGVSQSPRYKVAKRGQDVALRCDPISGHVSLFWYQQALGQGPEFLTYFQNEAQLDKSGLPSDRFFAERPEGSVSTLKIQRTQQEDSAVYLCASSFSPGQGFNEQFFGPGTRLTVL.

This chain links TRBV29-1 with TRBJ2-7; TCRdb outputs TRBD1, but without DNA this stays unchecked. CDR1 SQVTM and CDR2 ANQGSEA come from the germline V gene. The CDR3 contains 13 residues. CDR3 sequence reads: CSVVEGDPREQYF.

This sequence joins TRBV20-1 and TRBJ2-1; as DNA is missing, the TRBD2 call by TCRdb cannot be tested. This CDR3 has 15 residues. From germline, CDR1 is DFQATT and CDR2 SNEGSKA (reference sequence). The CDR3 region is CSANLLARSYNEQFF.

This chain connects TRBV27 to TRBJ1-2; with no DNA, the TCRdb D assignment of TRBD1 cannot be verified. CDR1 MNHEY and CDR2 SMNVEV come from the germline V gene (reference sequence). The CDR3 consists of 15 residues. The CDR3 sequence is CASSLVQGSNYGYTF.

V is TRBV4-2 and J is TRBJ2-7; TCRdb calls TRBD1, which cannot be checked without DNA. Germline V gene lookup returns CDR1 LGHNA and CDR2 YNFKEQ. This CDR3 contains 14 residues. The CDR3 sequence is CASSQGVDRYEQYF.

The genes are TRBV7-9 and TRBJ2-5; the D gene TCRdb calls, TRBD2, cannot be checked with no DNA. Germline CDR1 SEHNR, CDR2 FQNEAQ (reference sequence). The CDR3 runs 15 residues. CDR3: CASSPSRAEAETQYF.